This T cell receptor beta chain was obtained from a study of CD8 T cells in Susac syndrome. Negative isolation yielded CD8+ and CD4+ T cells; FACS enriched TEMRA cells. CDR3 size: 12 residues. V dropped 1 base and J dropped 8 bases, with 8 bases sitting between them. Random hexamers were used to reverse transcribe 0.5 to 1 ug of RNA. TCRdb recomputed calls from the immunoSEQ multiplex PCR reads with MiXCR, one row per CDR3 protein. The top ten clones hold 0.56% of a sample with fewer than 80,000 distinct CDR3 sequences, about 94% of them seen once. This clonotype was obtained from a human donor with multiple sclerosis. The genes are TRBV12-3 or TRBV12-4 and TRBJ1-1, with no clear D. The material sequenced was CD8+ T cells from PBMCs. The CDR3 sequence: CASSLGHDEAFF. DNA of the CDR3: TGTGCCAGCAGTTTAGGACACGACGAAGCTTTCTTT.